This T cell receptor (beta chain) was sequenced during a study of T-cell reconstitution after alpha-beta-depleted transplantation in children (dated by TCRdb to the mid-2010s). About the full investigation: Using TCR repertoire profiling, the study quantitatively followed how T-cell immune reconstitution unfolded in children after TCRalphabeta/CD19-depleted allogeneic hematopoietic cell transplantation. The full study reports these points: Over subsequent months, a decline in hyperexpanded clone frequencies was noted, and after one year, T-cell counts and TCRbeta diversity were mostly ascribed to newly produced T cells. In some patients, high TCRbeta diversity at day 60 was attributed to recipient T cells and intrathymic progenitors that had survived conditioning. The apparently early alphabetaT-cell count recovery about two months after transplant was reportedly dependent on only several hundred rapidly expanded clones derived from non-depleted graft cells.

V and J lose 4 bases and 3 bases, and a span of 16 bases separates them. From the cysteine up to the phenylalanine, the CDR3 has a length of 14 residues. Only the CDR3 region is kept as DNA, spanning 42 bases read in frame from base 1. Via the germline V gene (reference sequence), CDR1 is DFQATT and CDR2 SNEGSKA. Library preparation used PCR. These reads were obtained on an Illumina HiSeq 2500. To normalize quantification of the TCRbeta repertoire, the TCR libraries were built with molecular barcoding that relied on unique molecular identifiers. TCRdb trimmed public reads at Q25 via fastp, called clones via MiXCR and kept in-frame beta chains. Rows with one shared CDR3 protein collapse into an entry with the most common genes and DNA. The sample records fewer than 700,000 distinct CDR3 sequences, roughly 13% of which are singletons. The top ten hold around 2.2% of the sample. Per the publication, the treatment or condition label means: allogeneic hematopoietic cell transplantation with graft depleted of TCRalphabeta T cells and CD19 B cells. Transplant recipients were children who received TCRalphabeta/CD19-depleted allogeneic hematopoietic cell grafts.

This clonotype was picked up a small number of times. Its antigen remains unidentified. Per-base quality was not reported, and no clone a single base away is much larger than it. This receptor was obtained from a male patient aged 10-17 years who had a stem cell transplant for acute myeloid leukemia, so the T cells may come from the graft donor. The rearrangement joined TRBV20-1 to TRBJ2-7; tentative D gene TRBD2, with 6 bases matching. This specimen was PBMCs, mostly from graft donor cells, taken 360 days after TCRalphabeta/CD19-depleted stem cell transplant. Here the CDR3 is given as CSAIGGLGNYEQYF. Read as DNA, the sequence is TGCAGTGCTATAGGAGGGTTAGGAAACTACGAGCAGTACTTC.